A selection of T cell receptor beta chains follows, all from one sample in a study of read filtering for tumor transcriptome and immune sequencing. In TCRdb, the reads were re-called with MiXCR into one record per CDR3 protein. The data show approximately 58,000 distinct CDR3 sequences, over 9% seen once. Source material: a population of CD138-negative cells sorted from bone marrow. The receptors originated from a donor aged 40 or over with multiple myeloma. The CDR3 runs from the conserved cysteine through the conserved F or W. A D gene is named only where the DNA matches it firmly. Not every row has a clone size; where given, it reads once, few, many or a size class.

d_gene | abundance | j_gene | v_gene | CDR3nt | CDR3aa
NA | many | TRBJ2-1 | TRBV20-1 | TGCAGTGCTAGCGGCGCGGGGCTAAACTACAATGAGCAGTTCTTC | CSASGAGLNYNEQFF
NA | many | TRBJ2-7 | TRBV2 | TGTGCCAGCAGTGGAGGGACGGAACCTTACGAGCAGTACTTC | CASSGGTEPYEQYF
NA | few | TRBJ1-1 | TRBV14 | TGTGCCAGCAGCCAAGAGCCCGCTTCGTTAATCTTT | CASSQEPASLIF
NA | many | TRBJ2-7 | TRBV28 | TGTGCCAGCAGTTTAGACGGCGAGCAGTACTTC | CASSLDGEQYF
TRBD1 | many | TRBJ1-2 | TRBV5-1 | TGCGCCAGCAGCTTGGAACAGGGGTATCGCTACACCTTC | CASSLEQGYRYTF
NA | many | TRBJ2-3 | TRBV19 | TGTGCCAGTAGTATTAGCACAGATACGCAGTATTTT | CASSISTDTQYF
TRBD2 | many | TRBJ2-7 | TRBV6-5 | TGTGCCAGCAGAGACCCCGGGACTAGCGGATACGAGCAGTACTTC | CASRDPGTSGYEQYF
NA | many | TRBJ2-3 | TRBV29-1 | TGCAGCGTTGACCGGGGCGGGTCAGATACGCAGTATTTT | CSVDRGGSDTQYF
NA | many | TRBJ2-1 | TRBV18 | TGTGCCAGCTCACCCCTAGCAGGGATGGCCTACAATGAGCAGTTCTTC | CASSPLAGMAYNEQFF
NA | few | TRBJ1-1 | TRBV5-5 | TGTGCCAGCAGCTTAGGGCAGCAGAACACTGAAGCTTTCTTT | CASSLGQQNTEAFF
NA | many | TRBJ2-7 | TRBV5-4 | TGTGCCAGCAGCTTGCGTCGGCAGGTGGAAGCTGACGAGCAGTACTTC | CASSLRRQVEADEQYF
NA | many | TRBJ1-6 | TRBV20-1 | TGCAGTGCTAGGGCTTTCGACAGATCCAATTCACCCCTCCACTTT | CSARAFDRSNSPLHF
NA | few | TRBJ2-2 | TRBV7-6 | TGTGCCAGCAGCTTCGAGACAGGCGGCACCGGGGAGCTGTTTTTT | CASSFETGGTGELFF
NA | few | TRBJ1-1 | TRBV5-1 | TGCGCCAGCACCCCCCTTGGGAACACTGAAGCTTTCTTT | CASTPLGNTEAFF
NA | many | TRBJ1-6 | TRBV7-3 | TGTGCCAGCAGCTCTGACAGGAGCCCTAATTCACCCCTCCACTTT | CASSSDRSPNSPLHF
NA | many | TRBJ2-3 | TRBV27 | TGTGCCAGCAGCCTGGGGGGGGCCAGGACAGATACGCAGTATTTT | CASSLGGARTDTQYF
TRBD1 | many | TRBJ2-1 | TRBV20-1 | TGCAGTGCTAAACCGGGACAGGGGTTTGAGCAGTTCTTC | CSAKPGQGFEQFF
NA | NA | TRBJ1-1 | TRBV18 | TGTGCCAGCTCACCCCGGATCACGAACACTGAAGCTTTCTTT | CASSPRITNTEAFF